This T cell receptor beta chain originates from a study of PD-L1 blockade in urothelial cancer. For the study at large: Blood analyses occurred 3 weeks (second dose) and 6 weeks post treatment start. Reported median T cell count for blood samples was around 150,000.

Documented time point: pretreatment peripheral blood. Germline CDR1 is ENHRY and CDR2 is SYGVKD. Trimming took off 7 bases at V and 8 bases at J, with 12 bases between the two ends. This CDR3 is 13 amino acids long. Profiling relied on immunoSEQ multiplex PCR, and the TCRdb table lists in-frame clones only, not all of them. The table lists fewer than 65,000 clones, about 86% of them singletons, with about 3.2% in the top ten. The chain employs TRBV10-3 and TRBJ1-6, with no clear D. This receptor was taken from a man between 65 and 85 years old with urothelial cancer. The source was PBMCs, collected around atezolizumab (anti-PD-L1) treatment. Written as DNA, the CDR3 is TGTGCCATCACGGGAGATTCGGATTCACCCCTCCACTTT. Its protein is CAITGDSDSPLHF.